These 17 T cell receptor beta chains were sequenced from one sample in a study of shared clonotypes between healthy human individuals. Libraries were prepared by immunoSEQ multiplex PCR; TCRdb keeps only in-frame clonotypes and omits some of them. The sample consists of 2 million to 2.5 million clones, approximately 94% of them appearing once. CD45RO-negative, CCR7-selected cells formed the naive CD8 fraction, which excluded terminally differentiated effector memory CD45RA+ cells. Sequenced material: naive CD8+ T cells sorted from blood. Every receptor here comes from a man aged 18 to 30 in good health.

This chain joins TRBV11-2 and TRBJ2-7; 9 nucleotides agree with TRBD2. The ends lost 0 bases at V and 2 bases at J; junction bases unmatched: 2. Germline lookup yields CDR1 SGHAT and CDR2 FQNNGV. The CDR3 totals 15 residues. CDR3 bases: TGTGCCAGCAGCTTAGATGCTAGCGGGGCCTACGAGCAGTACTTC. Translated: CASSLDASGAYEQYF. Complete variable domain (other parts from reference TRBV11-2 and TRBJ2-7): EAGVAQSPRYKIIEKRQSVAFWCNPISGHATLYWYQQILGQGPKLLIQFQNNGVVDDSQLPKDRFSAERLKGVDSTLKIQPAKLEDSAVYLCASSLDASGAYEQYFGPGTRLTVT.

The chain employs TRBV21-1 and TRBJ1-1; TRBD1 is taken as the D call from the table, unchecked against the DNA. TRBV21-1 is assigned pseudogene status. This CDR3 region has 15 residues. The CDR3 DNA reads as TGTGCCAGCAGCAAAGGGGACAGCTCGAACACTGAAGCTTTCTTT. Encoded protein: CASSKGDSSNTEAFF.

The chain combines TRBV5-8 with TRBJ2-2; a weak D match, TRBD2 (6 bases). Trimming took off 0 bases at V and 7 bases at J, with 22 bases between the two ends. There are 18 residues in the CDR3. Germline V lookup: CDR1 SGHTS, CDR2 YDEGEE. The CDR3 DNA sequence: TGTGCCAGCAGCTTGGTTTGGGGAGGAGCCCTTGGTGACGGGGAGCTGTTTTTT. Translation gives CASSLVWGGALGDGELFF.

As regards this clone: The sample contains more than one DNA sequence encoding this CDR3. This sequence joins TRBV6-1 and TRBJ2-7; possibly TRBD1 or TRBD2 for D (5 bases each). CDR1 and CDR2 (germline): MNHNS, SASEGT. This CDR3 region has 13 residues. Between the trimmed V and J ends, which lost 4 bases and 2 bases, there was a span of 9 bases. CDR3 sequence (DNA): TGTGCCAGCAGTGTCCGGGGCCCCTACGAGCAGTACTTC. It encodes CASSVRGPYEQYF.

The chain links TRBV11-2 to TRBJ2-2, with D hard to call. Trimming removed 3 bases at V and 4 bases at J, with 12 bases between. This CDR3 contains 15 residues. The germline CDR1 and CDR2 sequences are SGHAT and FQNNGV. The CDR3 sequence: CASSFSGEITGELFF. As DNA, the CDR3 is TGTGCCAGCAGCTTTTCGGGCGAAATCACCGGGGAGCTGTTTTTT.

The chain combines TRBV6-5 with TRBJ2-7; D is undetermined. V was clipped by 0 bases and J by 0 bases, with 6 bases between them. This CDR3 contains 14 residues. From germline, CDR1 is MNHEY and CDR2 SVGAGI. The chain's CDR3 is CASSYSGFSYEQYF. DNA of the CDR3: TGTGCCAGCAGTTACTCAGGGTTCTCCTACGAGCAGTACTTC.

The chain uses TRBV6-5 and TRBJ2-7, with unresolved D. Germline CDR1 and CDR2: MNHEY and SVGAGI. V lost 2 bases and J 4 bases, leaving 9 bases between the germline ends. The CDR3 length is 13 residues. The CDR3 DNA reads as TGTGCCAGCAGTTACCAGGAAGGATACGAGCAGTACTTC. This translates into CASSYQEGYEQYF.

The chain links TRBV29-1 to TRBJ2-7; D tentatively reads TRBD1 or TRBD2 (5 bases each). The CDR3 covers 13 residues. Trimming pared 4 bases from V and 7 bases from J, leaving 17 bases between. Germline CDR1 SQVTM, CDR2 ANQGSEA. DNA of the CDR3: TGCAGCGTTGTGCCAGGGACCTCGTTTGAGCAGTACTTC. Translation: CSVVPGTSFEQYF.

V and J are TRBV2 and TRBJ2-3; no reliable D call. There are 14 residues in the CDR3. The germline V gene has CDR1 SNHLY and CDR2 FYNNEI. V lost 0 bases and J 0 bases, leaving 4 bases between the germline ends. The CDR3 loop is CASSEASSTDTQYF. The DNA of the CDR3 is TGTGCCAGCAGTGAAGCGAGTAGCACAGATACGCAGTATTTT. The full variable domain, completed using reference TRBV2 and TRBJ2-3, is EPEVTQTPSHQVTQMGQEVILRCVPISNHLYFYWYRQILGQKVEFLVSFYNNEISEKSEIFDDQFSVERPDGSNFTLKIRSTKLEDSAMYFCASSEASSTDTQYFGPGTRLTVL.

The CDR3 protein is CASSDRGPIVDIQYF. The CDR3 region has the DNA TGTGCCAGTAGCGACAGGGGGCCGATAGTAGACATTCAGTACTTC. The rearrangement links TRBV19 to TRBJ2-4; 10 bases fit TRBD1. V shed 6 bases and J 8 bases; nucleotides not matched to a gene: 10. CDR3 length equals 15 residues. Per the germline V gene, CDR1 is LNHDA and CDR2 is SQIVND (reference sequence).

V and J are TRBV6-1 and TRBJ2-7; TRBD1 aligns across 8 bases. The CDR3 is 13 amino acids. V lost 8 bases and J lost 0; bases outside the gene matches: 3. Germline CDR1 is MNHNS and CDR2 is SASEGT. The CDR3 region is CASSGQDSYEQYF. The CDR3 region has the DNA TGTGCCAGCTCGGGACAGGACTCCTACGAGCAGTACTTC.

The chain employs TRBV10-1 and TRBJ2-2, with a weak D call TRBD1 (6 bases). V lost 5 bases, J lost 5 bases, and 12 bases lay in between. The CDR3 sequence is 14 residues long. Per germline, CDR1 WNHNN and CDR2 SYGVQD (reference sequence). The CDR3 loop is CASSSPGDTGELFF. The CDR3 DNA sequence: TGCGCCAGCAGTAGTCCAGGGGATACCGGGGAGCTGTTTTTT.

The DNA for the CDR3 is TGTGCCAGCAGCTTCACAGCGTACTACGAGCAGTACTTC. This encodes CASSFTAYYEQYF. The chain uses TRBV7-2 and TRBJ2-7, with D unclear. This CDR3 contains 13 residues. In germline, CDR1 is SGHTA, CDR2 FQGNSA. Trimming removed 3 bases at V and 3 bases at J, with 9 bases between.

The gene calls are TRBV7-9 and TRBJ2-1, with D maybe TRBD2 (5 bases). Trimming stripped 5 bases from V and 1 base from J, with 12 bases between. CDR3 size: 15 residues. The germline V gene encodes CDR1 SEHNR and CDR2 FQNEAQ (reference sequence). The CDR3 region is CASSQAAASYNEQFF. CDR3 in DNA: TGTGCCAGCAGCCAAGCGGCGGCTTCCTACAATGAGCAGTTCTTC.

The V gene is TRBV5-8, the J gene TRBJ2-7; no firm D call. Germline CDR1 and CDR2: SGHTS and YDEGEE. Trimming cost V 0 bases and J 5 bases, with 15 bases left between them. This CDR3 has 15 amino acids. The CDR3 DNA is TGTGCCAGCAGCTTGGAACGGACCTTCATCGACGAGCAGTACTTC. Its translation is CASSLERTFIDEQYF. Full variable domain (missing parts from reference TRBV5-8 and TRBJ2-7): EAGVTQSPTHLIKTRGQQATLRCSPISGHTSVYWYQQALGLGLQFLLWYDEGEERNRGNFPPRFSGRQFPNYSSELNVNALELEDSALYLCASSLERTFIDEQYFGPGTRLTVT.

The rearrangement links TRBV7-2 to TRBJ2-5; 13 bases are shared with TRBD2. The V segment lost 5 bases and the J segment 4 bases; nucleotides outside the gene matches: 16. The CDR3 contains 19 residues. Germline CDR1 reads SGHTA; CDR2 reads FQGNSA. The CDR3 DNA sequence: TGTGCCAGCAGCCCTCAAGGACTAGCGGGAGTTGAAGGGGGAGAGACCCAGTACTTC. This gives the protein CASSPQGLAGVEGGETQYF. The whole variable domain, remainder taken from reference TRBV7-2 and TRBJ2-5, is GAGVSQSPSNKVTEKGKDVELRCDPISGHTALYWYRQSLGQGLEFLIYFQGNSAPDKSGLPSDRFSAERTGGSVSTLTIQRTQQEDSAVYLCASSPQGLAGVEGGETQYFGPGTRLLVL.

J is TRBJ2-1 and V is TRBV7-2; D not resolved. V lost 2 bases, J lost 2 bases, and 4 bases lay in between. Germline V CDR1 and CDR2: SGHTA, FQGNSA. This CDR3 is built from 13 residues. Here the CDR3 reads CASSLQTYNEQFF. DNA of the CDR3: TGTGCCAGCAGCTTACAGACCTACAATGAGCAGTTCTTC.